The 15 T cell receptor beta chains below come from one sample, sequenced in a study of T cells expressing NK-cell markers. TCRdb re-analyzed the 5' RACE reads; it lists each CDR3 protein once, without DNA. The sample includes roughly 180,000 distinct CDR3 sequences. The sequenced material came from blood T cells: a sorted CD56 or NKG2C T cell subset, CD4+ or CD8+ T cells, or bulk PBMC T cells (not recorded which). The receptors here all came from a woman aged 18-70 years in good health.

This chain uses TRBV7-2 with TRBJ1-1; TCRdb's assignment of TRBD1 cannot be checked, as there is no DNA. Germline V gene data show CDR1 as SGHTA and CDR2 as FQGNSA. The CDR3 has 13 amino acids. CDR3 protein: CASRRQMNTEAFF.

This sequence joins TRBV12-3 or TRBV12-4 and TRBJ1-3; TCRdb outputs TRBD1, but without DNA this stays unchecked. The CDR3 consists of 15 residues. The CDR3 protein is CASSARDRGGNTIYF.

The chain couples TRBV5-1 to TRBJ2-1; TCRdb names TRBD1, which stays unverified in the absence of DNA. Germline V CDR1 and CDR2: SGHRS, YFSETQ. The CDR3 length is 16 residues. The CDR3 sequence: CASSLVGQGFYNEQFF.

This chain uses TRBV29-1 with TRBJ1-1; TCRdb selects TRBD1, and the lack of DNA leaves this call unchecked. Germline V gene lookup returns CDR1 SQVTM and CDR2 ANQGSEA. CDR3 length: 13 residues. The CDR3 reads CSVHREGGTEAFF.

The rearrangement uses TRBV15 and TRBJ2-4; with no DNA, the TCRdb D assignment of TRBD2 cannot be verified. Germline CDR1 reads LNHNV; CDR2 reads YYDKDF (reference sequence). The CDR3 is 21 amino acids. CDR3 loop: CATSRVGDLLDYYLAKNIQYF.

The gene calls are TRBV7-9 and TRBJ1-3; as DNA is missing, the TRBD1 call by TCRdb cannot be tested. This CDR3 contains 14 residues. Germline V gene lookup returns CDR1 SEHNR and CDR2 FQNEAQ (reference sequence). The CDR3 is CAGYGSGDGNTIYF.

This chain connects TRBV11-1 to TRBJ2-5; TCRdb's D call of TRBD2 is untestable without DNA. The CDR3 consists of 19 residues. CDR1 SGHAT and CDR2 FQDESV come from the germline V gene (reference sequence). The CDR3 loop is CASSSPSTSGNESKETQYF.

This chain joins TRBV9 and TRBJ2-7; the D gene TCRdb calls, TRBD2, cannot be checked with no DNA. CDR1 SGDLS and CDR2 YYNGEE come from the germline V gene. The CDR3 is made up of 17 amino acids. This CDR3 is CASSAPAGTSGASEQYF. The full variable domain, in which reference TRBV9 and TRBJ2-7 provide the parts outside the CDR3, is DSGVTQTPKHLITATGQRVTLRCSPRSGDLSVYWYQQSLDQGLQFLIQYYNGEERAKGNILERFSAQQFPDLHSELNLSSLELGDSALYFCASSAPAGTSGASEQYFGPGTRLTVT.

This chain connects TRBV2 to TRBJ2-5; no DNA is available, so the TRBD1 call from TCRdb remains unchecked. Germline assignment: CDR1 SNHLY and CDR2 FYNNEI. The CDR3 is 14 residues long. CDR3 region: CATLWGTGSETQYF.

This chain connects TRBV5-1 to TRBJ1-3; TCRdb outputs TRBD1, but without DNA this stays unchecked. Germline V gene lookup returns CDR1 SGHRS and CDR2 YFSETQ. The CDR3 runs to 17 residues. CDR3: CASSSTTGGSGGNTIYF.

The chain recombines TRBV5-5 with TRBJ1-3; the D gene TCRdb calls, TRBD1, cannot be checked with no DNA. The CDR3 extends over 17 amino acids. Germline CDR1 SGHKS, CDR2 YYEKEE (reference sequence). CDR3 in amino acids: CASSLAEGPFSGNTIYF.

The V gene is TRBV6-1, the J gene TRBJ2-1. CDR1 is MNHNS and CDR2 is SASEGT in the germline V gene. The CDR3 length is 13 residues. CDR3 sequence: CASRGTSYNEQFF.

The chain employs TRBV6-5 and TRBJ2-7; TCRdb reports TRBD1, a call that lacks DNA to check it against. Germline lookup yields CDR1 MNHEY and CDR2 SVGAGI. The CDR3 contains 14 residues. The CDR3 reads CASSYSPGLGEQYF.

The V gene is TRBV6-5, the J gene TRBJ1-5; TCRdb gives TRBD1 as the D gene, but with no DNA this cannot be confirmed. The CDR3 runs to 13 residues. CDR1 is MNHEY, CDR2 SVGAGI, per germline. CDR3 sequence: CASSSRENQPQHF.

The chain carries TRBV20-1 and TRBJ1-1. The germline V gene has CDR1 DFQATT and CDR2 SNEGSKA (reference sequence). The CDR3 loop spans 14 amino acids. The CDR3 sequence is CSAREQGVNTEAFF.